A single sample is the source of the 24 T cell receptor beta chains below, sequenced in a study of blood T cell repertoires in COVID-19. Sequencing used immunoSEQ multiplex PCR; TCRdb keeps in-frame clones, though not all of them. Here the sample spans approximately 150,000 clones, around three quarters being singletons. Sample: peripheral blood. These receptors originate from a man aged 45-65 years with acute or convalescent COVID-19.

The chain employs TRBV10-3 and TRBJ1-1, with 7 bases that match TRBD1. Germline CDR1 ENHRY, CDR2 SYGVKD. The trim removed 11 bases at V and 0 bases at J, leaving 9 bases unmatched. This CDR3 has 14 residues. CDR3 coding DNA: TGTGCCGTCATGACAGGGAGCCTGAACACTGAAGCTTTCTTT. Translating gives CAVMTGSLNTEAFF.

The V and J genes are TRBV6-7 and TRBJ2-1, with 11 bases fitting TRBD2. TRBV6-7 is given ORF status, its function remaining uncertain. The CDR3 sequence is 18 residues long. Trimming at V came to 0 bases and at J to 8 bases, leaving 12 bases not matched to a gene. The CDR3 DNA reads TGTGCCAGCAGTTACTCTTTACCGACTAGCGGGGCGCGGGATGAGCAGTTCTTC. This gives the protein CASSYSLPTSGARDEQFF.

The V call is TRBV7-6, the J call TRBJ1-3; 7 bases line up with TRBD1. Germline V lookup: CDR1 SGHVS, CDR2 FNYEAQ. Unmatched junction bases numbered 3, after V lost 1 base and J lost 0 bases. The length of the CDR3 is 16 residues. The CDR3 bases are TGTGCCAGCAGCTTAGGACAGGGACTCTCTGGAAACACCATATATTTT. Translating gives CASSLGQGLSGNTIYF.

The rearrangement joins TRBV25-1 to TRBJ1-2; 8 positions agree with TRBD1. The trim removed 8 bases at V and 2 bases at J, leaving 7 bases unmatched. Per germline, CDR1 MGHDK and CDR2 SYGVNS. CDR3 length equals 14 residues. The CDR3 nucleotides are TGTGCCAGCGAACCGACAGGGGCCAACTATGGCTACACCTTC. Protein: CASEPTGANYGYTF.

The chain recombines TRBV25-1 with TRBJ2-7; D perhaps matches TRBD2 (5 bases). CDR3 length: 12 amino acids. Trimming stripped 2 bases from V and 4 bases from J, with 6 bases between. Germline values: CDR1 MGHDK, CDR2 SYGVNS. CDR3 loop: CASSEGGYEQYF. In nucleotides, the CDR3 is TGTGCCAGCAGTGAAGGCGGGTACGAGCAGTACTTC.

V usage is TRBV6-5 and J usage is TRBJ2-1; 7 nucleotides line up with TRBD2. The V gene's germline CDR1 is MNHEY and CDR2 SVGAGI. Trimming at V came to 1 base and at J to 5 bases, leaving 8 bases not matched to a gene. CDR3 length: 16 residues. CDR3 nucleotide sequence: TGTGCCAGCAGTTACTATGGAGGGGAGGGTAACAATGAGCAGTTCTTC. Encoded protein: CASSYYGGEGNNEQFF.

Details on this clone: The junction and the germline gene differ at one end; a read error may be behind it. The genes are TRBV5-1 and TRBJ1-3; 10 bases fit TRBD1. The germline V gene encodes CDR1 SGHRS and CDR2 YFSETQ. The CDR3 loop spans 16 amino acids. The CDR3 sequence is CASSLGQGMVGNTIYF. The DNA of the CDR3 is TGCGCCAGCAGTTTGGGACAGGGGATGGTAGGAAACACCATATATTTT.

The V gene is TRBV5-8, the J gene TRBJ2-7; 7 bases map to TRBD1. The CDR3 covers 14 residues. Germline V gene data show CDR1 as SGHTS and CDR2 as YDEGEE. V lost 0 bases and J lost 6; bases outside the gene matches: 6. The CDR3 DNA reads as TGTGCCAGCAGCTTGGAACAGGGGACCAGCGAGCAGTACTTC. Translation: CASSLEQGTSEQYF.

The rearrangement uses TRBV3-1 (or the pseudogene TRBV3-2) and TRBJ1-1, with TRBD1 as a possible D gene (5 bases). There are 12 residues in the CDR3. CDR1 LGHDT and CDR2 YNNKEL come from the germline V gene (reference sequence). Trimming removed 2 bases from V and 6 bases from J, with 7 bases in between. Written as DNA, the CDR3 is TGTGCCAGCAGCCAATTACAGGCTGAAGCTTTCTTT. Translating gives CASSQLQAEAFF.

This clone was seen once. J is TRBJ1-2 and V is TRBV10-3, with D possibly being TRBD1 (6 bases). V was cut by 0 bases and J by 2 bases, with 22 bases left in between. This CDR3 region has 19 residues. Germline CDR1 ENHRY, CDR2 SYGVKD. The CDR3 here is CAISESTLGIFQGNYGYTF. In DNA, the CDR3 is TGTGCCATCAGTGAGTCGACTCTGGGGATTTTCCAGGGGAACTATGGCTACACCTTC.

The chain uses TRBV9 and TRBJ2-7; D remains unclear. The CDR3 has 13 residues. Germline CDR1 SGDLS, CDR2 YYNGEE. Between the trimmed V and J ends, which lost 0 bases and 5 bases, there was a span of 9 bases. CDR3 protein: CASSVAPLHEQYF. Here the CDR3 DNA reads TGTGCCAGCAGCGTAGCCCCCCTACACGAGCAGTACTTC.

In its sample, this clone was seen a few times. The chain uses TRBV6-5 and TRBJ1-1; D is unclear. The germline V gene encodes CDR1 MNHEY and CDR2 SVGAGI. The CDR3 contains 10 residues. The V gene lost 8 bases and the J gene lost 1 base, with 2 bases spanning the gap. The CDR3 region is CASRNTEAFF. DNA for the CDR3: TGTGCCAGCCGGAACACTGAAGCTTTCTTT.

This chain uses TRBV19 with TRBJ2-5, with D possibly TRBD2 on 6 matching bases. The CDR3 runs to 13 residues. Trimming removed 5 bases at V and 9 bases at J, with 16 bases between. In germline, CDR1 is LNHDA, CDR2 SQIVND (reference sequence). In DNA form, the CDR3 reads TGTGCCAGTAGTCCAACTCGACCGGGGGCCCAGTACTTC. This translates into CASSPTRPGAQYF. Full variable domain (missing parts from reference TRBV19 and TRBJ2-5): DGGITQSPKYLFRKEGQNVTLSCEQNLNHDAMYWYRQDPGQGLRLIYYSQIVNDFQKGDIAEGYSVSREKKESFPLTVTSAQKNPTAFYLCASSPTRPGAQYFGPGTRLLVL.

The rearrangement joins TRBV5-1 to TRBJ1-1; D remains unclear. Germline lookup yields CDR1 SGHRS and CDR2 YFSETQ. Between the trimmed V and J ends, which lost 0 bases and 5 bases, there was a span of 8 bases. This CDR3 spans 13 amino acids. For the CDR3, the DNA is TGCGCCAGCAGCTTGGACCCGAGGACTGAAGCTTTCTTT. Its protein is CASSLDPRTEAFF.

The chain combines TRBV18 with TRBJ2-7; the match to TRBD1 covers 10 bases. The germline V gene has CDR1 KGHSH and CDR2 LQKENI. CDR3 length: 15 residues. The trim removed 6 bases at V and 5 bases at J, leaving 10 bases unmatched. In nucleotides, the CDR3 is TGTGCCAGCTCTCCGGGCGGGACAGGGGTGGACGAGCAGTACTTC. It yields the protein CASSPGGTGVDEQYF.

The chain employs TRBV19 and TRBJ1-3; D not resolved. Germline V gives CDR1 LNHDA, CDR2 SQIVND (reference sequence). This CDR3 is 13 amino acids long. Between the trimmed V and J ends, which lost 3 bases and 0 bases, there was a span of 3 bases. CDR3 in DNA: TGTGCCAGTAGTATTATCTCTGGAAACACCATATATTTT. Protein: CASSIISGNTIYF.

CDR3 residues: CASSGRDRSGSLQNQPQHF. The DNA of the CDR3 is TGTGCCAGTAGTGGACGGGACAGGTCCGGTTCCCTCCAAAATCAGCCCCAGCATTTT. V is TRBV19 and J is TRBJ1-5; the match to TRBD1 covers 8 bases. This CDR3 spans 19 amino acids. V was pared by 5 bases and J by 4 bases, with 19 bases of the junction left unmatched. The germline V gene encodes CDR1 LNHDA and CDR2 SQIVND (reference sequence). Supplemented by reference TRBV19 and TRBJ1-5, the full variable domain reads DGGITQSPKYLFRKEGQNVTLSCEQNLNHDAMYWYRQDPGQGLRLIYYSQIVNDFQKGDIAEGYSVSREKKESFPLTVTSAQKNPTAFYLCASSGRDRSGSLQNQPQHFGDGTRLSIL.

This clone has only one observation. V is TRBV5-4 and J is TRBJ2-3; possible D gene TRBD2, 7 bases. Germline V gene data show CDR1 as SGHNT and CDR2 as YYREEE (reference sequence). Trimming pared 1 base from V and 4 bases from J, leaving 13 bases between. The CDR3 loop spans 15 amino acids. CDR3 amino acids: CASSLRGGWADTQYF. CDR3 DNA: TGTGCCAGCAGCTTGAGGGGGGGATGGGCAGATACGCAGTATTTT.

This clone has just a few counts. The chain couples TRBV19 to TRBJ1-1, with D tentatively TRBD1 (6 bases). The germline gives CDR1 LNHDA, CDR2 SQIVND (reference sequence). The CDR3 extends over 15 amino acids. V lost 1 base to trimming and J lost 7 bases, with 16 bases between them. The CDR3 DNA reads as TGTGCCAGTAGTATAGGGATGAGACAGGCGGGTGAAGCTTTCTTT. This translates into CASSIGMRQAGEAFF.

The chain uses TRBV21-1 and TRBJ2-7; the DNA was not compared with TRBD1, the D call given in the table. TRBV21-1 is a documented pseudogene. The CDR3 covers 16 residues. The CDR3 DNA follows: TGTGCCAGCAGCAAAGGGTTCCGACAGGGGGCCCACGAGCAGTACGTC. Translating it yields CASSKGFRQGAHEQYV.

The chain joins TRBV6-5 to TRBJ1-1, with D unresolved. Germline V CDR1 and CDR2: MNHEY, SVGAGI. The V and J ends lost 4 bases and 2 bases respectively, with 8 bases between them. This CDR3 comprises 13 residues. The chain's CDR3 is CASSSNLNTEAFF. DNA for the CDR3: TGTGCCAGCAGTTCCAACTTAAACACTGAAGCTTTCTTT.

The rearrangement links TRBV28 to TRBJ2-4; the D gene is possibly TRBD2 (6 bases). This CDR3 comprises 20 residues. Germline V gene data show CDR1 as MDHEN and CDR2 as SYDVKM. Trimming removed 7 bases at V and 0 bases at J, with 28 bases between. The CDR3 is CASTSVGGSRIGGAKNIQYF. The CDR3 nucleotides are TGTGCCAGCACGTCCGTAGGAGGGTCCAGAATCGGGGGAGCCAAAAACATTCAGTACTTC. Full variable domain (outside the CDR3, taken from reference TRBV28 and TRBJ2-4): DVKVTQSSRYLVKRTGEKVFLECVQDMDHENMFWYRQDPGLGLRLIYFSYDVKMKEKGDIPEGYSVSREKKERFSLILESASTNQTSMYLCASTSVGGSRIGGAKNIQYFGAGTRLSVL.

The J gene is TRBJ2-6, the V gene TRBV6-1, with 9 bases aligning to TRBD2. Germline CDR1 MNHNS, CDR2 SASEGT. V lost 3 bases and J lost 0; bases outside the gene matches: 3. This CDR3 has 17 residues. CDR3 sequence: CASSEDSGGSGANVLTF. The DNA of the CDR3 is TGTGCCAGCAGTGAGGATAGCGGGGGCTCTGGGGCCAACGTCCTGACTTTC.

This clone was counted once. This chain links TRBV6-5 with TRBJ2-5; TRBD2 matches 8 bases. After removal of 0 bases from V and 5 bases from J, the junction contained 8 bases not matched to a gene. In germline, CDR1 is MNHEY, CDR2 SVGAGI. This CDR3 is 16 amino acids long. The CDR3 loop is CASSYSSLPGGETQYF. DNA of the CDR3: TGTGCCAGCAGTTACTCGAGCCTGCCGGGAGGGGAGACCCAGTACTTC.